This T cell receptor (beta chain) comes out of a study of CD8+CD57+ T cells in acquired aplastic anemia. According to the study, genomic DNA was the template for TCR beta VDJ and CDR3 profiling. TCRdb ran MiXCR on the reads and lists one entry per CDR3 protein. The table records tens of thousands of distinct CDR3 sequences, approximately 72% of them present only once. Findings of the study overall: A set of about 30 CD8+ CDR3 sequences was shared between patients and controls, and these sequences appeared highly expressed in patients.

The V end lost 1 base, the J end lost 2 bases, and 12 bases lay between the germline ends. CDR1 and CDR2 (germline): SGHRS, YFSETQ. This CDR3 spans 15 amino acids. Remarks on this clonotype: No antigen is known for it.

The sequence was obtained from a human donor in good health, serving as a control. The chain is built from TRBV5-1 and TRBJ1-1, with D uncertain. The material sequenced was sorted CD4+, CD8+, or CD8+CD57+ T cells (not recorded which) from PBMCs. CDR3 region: CASSLMSGVNTEAFF. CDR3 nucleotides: TGCGCCAGCAGCTTGATGTCAGGCGTTAACACTGAAGCTTTCTTT.